This T cell receptor beta chain was obtained from a study of T cell repertoires in cytomegalovirus infection (dated by TCRdb to between 2017 and 2020). The study in broad terms: Donor HLA type was relevant to the analysis, as public TCR beta signatures indicated carriage of CMV infection together with the matching HLA type. Paper-wide results and their limitations: In the ex vivo response, HLA-C-restricted CMV-specific TCR beta clonotypes were dominant, and in two of eight donors the single most frequent clonotype came from this HLA-C-restricted group. In both this cohort and an independent roughly 330-donor cohort, the cumulative frequency of public TCR beta family members distinguished carriers of CMV infection plus the relevant HLA type.

From its cysteine to its phenylalanine, the CDR3 spans 13 amino acids. The retained sequence is limited to the CDR3, 39 bases, with the frame set at the first base. CDR1 and CDR2, looked up from the germline V gene, are MDHEN and SYDVKM. Instrument used: Illumina HiSeq 1500. Clones were called with MiXCR by TCRdb after fastp trimmed the public reads at Q25, and only in-frame beta chains were retained. Rows merge per CDR3 protein into single entries with the most common DNA and genes. The sample table contains approximately 700,000 distinct CDR3 sequences; only one count was recorded for 35% to 45% of them. The ten largest clones capture around 2.6% of the sample. In its sample, this clonotype was seen a few times. It has no known antigen specificity. No much larger clone is present one base from it, and per-base qualities are unavailable.

In this chain, TRBV28 is recombined with TRBJ2-7, with 9 middle bases fitting TRBD2. Sequenced input: PBMCs. The receptor comes from a human donor in good health (CMV status not recorded). Some clones in this sample may be carry-over from other donors' samples. The CDR3 reads CASGGLGDSEQYF. The nucleotide sequence is TGTGCTAGCGGGGGACTGGGGGACTCCGAGCAGTACTTC.